This T cell receptor (beta chain) is from a study of T cells in Graves' hyperthyroidism and ophthalmopathy. On this clonotype: Its antigen remains unknown.

Amplification yielded TCR beta CDR3 regions, with RNA transcripts as the source. With the HTBI primer set, the TCR CDR3 went through a first round of RT-PCR. Using its own MiXCR run on the multiplex PCR reads, TCRdb lists one record per CDR3 protein. The table shows 450,000 to 650,000 distinct CDR3 sequences, with approximately 15% occurring only once. General observations from the study: Also found in blood were most expanded thyroid clonotypes above 0.001. Ophthalmopathy, which appeared later, was predicted by the model a median about 6 months before onset.

Diagnoses used clinical symptoms, serum thyroxine and TRAb, thyroid ultrasound and orbital computed tomography. CDR1 is KGHDR, CDR2 SFDVKD, per germline. Trimming cost V 3 bases and J 1 base; bases outside gene matches: 12. The CDR3 consists of 18 residues. Specimen: blood. V is TRBV24-1 and J is TRBJ2-7; 9 nucleotides agree with TRBD1. The origin of this receptor is a woman younger than 30 with Graves' ophthalmopathy. CDR3 loop: CATSDHPDLQGASYEQYF. The CDR3 DNA sequence: TGTGCCACCAGTGATCACCCTGATCTACAGGGGGCATCCTACGAGCAGTACTTC.